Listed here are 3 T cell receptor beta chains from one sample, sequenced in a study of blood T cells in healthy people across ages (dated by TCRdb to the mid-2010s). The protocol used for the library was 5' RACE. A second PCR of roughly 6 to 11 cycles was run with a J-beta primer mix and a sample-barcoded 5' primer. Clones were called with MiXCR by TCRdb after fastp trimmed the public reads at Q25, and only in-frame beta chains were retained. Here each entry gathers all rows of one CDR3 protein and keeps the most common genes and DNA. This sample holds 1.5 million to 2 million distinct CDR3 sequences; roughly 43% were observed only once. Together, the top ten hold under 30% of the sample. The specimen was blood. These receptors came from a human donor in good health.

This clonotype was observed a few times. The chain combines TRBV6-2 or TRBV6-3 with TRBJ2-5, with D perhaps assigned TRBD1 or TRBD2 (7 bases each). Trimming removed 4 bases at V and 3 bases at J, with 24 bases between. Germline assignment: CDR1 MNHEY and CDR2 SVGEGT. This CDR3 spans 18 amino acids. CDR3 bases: TGTGCCAGCAGTTCCCATGAACAGCCGACAGGGAGGGAAGAGACCCAGTACTTC. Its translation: CASSSHEQPTGREETQYF.

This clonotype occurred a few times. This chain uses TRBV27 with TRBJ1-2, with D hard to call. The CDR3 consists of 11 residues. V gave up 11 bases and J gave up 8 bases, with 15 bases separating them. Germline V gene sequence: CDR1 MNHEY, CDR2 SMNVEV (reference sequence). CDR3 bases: TGTGCCTCCCGAAGGGCGGGCGGCTACACCTTC. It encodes CASRRAGGYTF.

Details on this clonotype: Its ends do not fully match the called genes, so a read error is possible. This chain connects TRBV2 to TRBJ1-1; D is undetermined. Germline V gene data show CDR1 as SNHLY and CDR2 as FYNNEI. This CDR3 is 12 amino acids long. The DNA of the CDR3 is TGTGCCAACAGTGAAGCGCCCCCCCGGGCTTTCTTT. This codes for CANSEAPPRAFF.